The source of this TCR beta chain is a study of PD-1 blockade in classical Hodgkin lymphoma. General observations from the study: The study found complete responders had baseline diversity similar to newly diagnosed patients. Still unresolved is the cause of the repertoire differences, which may be disease activity or prior therapy. A reduction in baseline TCR diversity was reportedly seen in newly diagnosed patients relative to healthy donors. Only CD4+ TCR diversity, not CD8+, had risen significantly by C4D1.

As for this clone: Its specificity is not known.

The time point: cycle 4 day 1 (C4D1), after 6 weeks of nivolumab. Each patient relapsed following autologous stem cell transplantation, and prior brentuximab vedotin exposure differed. Negative selection with magnetic separation was used to purify CD4+ T cells from thawed PBMCs. Sequencing used immunoSEQ multiplex PCR; TCRdb keeps in-frame clones, though not all of them. Here the sample spans 20,000 to 25,000 clones, around 68% being singletons. Material: CD4+ T cells from blood, obtained before the fourth cycle of nivolumab. This sequence was found in a human donor with classical Hodgkin lymphoma.

DNA of the CDR3: TGTGCCAGCTCACCACAGGGGCAGAGCTCTGGAAACACCATATATTTT. Translated: CASSPQGQSSGNTIYF. The V call is TRBV18, the J call TRBJ1-3; D is perhaps TRBD1 (5 bases). Germline loops: CDR1 KGHSH, CDR2 LQKENI. The germline V and J ends were trimmed by 1 base and 0 bases, with 10 bases remaining between them. The length of the CDR3 is 16 residues.